A single T cell receptor (beta chain) is shown here with its context. Its antigen remains undetermined. The sample holds no much larger clone one base away, and base qualities are not on file. Using the deep immunoSEQ assay, TCR CDR3 regions were amplified from genomic DNA by multiplex PCR. Extracted genomic DNA from each cell subset was spread evenly across all wells of several immunoSEQ 96-well plates, with each plate serving as a replicate. Each replicate PCR for unsorted PBMC received 300 to 350 ng genomic DNA, equal to around 30,000 T cell genomes. Genomic DNA from unsorted PBMC was sequenced over ten immunoSEQ deep assay plates. The purified libraries were quantified using a Qubit 3.0 fluorometer, sized with a Bioanalyzer 2100, and then quantified again using the KAPA Library Quantification kit. Every immunoSEQ 96-well plate was sequenced on a dedicated single-read 150-cycle Illumina NextSeq 550 flow cell. Turning to the authors' computational methods: The immunoSEQ output contained only junctional sequences without quality scores, so filtering could not match that applied to full-length reads. To assign V/J genes and CDR3, sequences were annotated using PyIR, a Python wrapper for IgBLAST v1.9, with IMGT germline references. Any read was removed if the V/J assignment was weak (E-value above 1e-6), the CDR3 was missing, or the read contained stop codons, out-of-frame junctions, or ambiguous translated residues. A V3J clonotype was defined by an identical inferred V gene, J gene, and CDR3 amino acid sequence. Percentage overlap between repertoires was calculated by dividing the number of shared unique clonotypes by the size of the smaller repertoire. RTK rarefaction, the Chao1 estimator, and Recon v2.1 estimates of unobserved clonotypes were used to assess repertoire richness. As stored in TCRdb, this immuneACCESS dataset retains in-frame rearrangements with V and J assigned. A fraction of the clones does not appear; measured against another copy, unresolved V genes explain less than half of the discrepancy, and the remainder lacks a known reason. The V and J calls and the clone size are those of that table, but D and trimming were determined from the DNA. Present in this sample are about 490,000 clones, approximately 84% of which were seen just once. Of the sample, about 13% falls within the top ten clones.

Based on the germline V gene, the CDR1 and CDR2 sequences are SNHLY and FYNNEI. Ends trimmed: V by 4 bases, J by 5 bases; bases unmatched to a gene: 14. From cysteine to phenylalanine, the CDR3 is 16 amino acids long. Only the CDR3 portion is preserved as DNA: 48 bases, with reading frame beginning at the first base. The donors were healthy, HIV-negative adults who had no recently reported acute infections or vaccinations. Every donor was a Caucasian adult living in Nashville, Tennessee, USA. In the unsorted samples, approximately 82 million PBMCs were counted, and genomic DNA was extracted using the QIAamp DNA Blood Mini kit. After blood collection by leukapheresis, PBMCs were isolated using Ficoll-Histopaque density gradient centrifugation and then cryopreserved in the vapor phase of liquid nitrogen. This entry comes from a study of shared clonotypes between healthy human individuals (dated by TCRdb to 2018 to 2020). With regard to the full study: The cohort comprised two women and a few men aged 18 to 49 years. To estimate repertoire size and how much clonotype sharing occurs between individuals, the study deeply sequenced the blood TCR repertoires of five healthy adults. To increase sequencing depth and limit assay-specific biases, TCR repertoire library preparation and sequencing were carried out by different laboratories using diverse techniques. Per donor, leukapheresis produced somewhere between about 0.85 and 9.5 billion PBMCs.

The study at large found these results: Only blood was sampled, and tissue TCR repertoires likely differ from those in blood. Because the study included a small number of donors, the genetic and exposure-history diversity represented was limited. Based on pairwise subsampling, the degree of clonotype sharing among donors was expected to be affected by sequencing depth.

This chain is built from TRBV2 and TRBJ2-7, and TRBD1 matches 7 of the central bases. The receptor's source is a woman aged 40 to 50 in good health. Some clones in this sample may be carry-over from other donors' samples. Sequences were obtained from PBMCs. CDR3 sequence: CASSAYLIGGANEQYF. The bases are TGTGCCAGCAGTGCCTACCTGATAGGGGGCGCGAACGAGCAGTACTTC.